This TCR beta chain was obtained from a study of human T cells and chemical hapten exposure. CDR1 MGHRA and CDR2 YSYEKL come from the germline V gene. V was shortened by 0 bases and J by 0 bases, with 23 bases between the two germline ends. CDR3 size: 20 residues. TCRdb reanalysed the RACE reads using MiXCR and keeps one entry per CDR3 protein. The data hold about 110,000 distinct CDR3 sequences, with 9% to 9.5% observed a single time. Only a few counts were recorded for this clonotype. Described time point: patch test 2, 6 weeks after DPC sensitization. Treatment: therapeutic diphenylcyclopropenone sensitization with weekly scalp DPC.

This specimen consisted of whole blood, obtained in connection with sensitization to the hapten diphenylcyclopropenone (DPC). The clonotype originates from a woman in her forties with alopecia areata. Some clones in this sample may be carry-over from other donors' samples. The chain uses TRBV4-1 and TRBJ1-2; D is uncertain. CDR3 in DNA: TGCGCCAGCAGCCAAGAAGGACCCCCTTTGGGCAAAACTTCTAACTATGGCTACACCTTC. Translating it yields CASSQEGPPLGKTSNYGYTF.